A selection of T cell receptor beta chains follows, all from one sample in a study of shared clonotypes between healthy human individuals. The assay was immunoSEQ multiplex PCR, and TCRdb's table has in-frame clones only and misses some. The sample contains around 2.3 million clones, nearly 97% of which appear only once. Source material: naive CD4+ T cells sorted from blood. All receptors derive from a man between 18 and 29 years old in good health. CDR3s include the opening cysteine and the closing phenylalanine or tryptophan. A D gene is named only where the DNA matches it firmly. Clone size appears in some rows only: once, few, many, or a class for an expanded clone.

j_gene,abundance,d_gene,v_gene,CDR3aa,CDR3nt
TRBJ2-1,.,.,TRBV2,CASRDDRNEQFF,TGTGCCAGCCGGGACGACCGCAATGAGCAGTTCTTC
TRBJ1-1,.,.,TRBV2,CASSEWEVEAFF,TGTGCCAGCAGTGAATGGGAGGTCGAAGCTTTCTTT
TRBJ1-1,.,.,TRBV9,CASSVDSVNTEAFF,TGTGCCAGCAGCGTAGACAGCGTGAACACTGAAGCTTTCTTT
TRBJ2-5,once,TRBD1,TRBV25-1,CASARGGKQETQYF,TGTGCCAGCGCCCGAGGGGGCAAACAAGAGACCCAGTACTTC
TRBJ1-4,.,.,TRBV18,CASSPRRADEKLFF,TGTGCCAGCTCACCTCGAAGGGCAGATGAAAAACTGTTTTTT
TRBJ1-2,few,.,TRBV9,CASSVEGRVSGYTF,TGTGCCAGCAGCGTAGAAGGCAGGGTCTCTGGCTACACCTTC
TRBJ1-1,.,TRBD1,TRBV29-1,CSPSGTGGHTEAFF,TGCAGCCCCAGTGGCACAGGGGGGCACACTGAAGCTTTCTTT
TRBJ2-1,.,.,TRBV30,CASKPDRYNEQFF,TGTGCCTCTAAGCCCGATCGTTACAATGAGCAGTTCTTC
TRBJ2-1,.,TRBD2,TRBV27,CASRSLAGGVNEQFF,TGTGCCAGCAGGTCCCTAGCGGGAGGTGTCAATGAGCAGTTCTTC
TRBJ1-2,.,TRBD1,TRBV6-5,CASSYTVTGTVIYRF,TGTGCCAGCAGTTACACCGTAACCGGGACAGTCATCTACCGCTTC
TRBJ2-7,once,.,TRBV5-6,CASSFSGGVYEQYF,TGTGCCAGCAGCTTTTCAGGGGGGGTGTACGAGCAGTACTTC
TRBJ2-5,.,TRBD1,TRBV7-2,CASSLAGQGKTQYF,TGTGCCAGCAGCTTAGCGGGACAGGGGAAGACCCAGTACTTC
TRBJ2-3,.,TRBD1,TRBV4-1,CASSQGDRDPDTQYF,TGCGCCAGCAGCCAAGGGGACAGGGACCCTGATACGCAGTATTTT
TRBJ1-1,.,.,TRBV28,CASILHLNTEAFF,TGTGCCAGCATTCTACACCTGAACACTGAAGCTTTCTTT
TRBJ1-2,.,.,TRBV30,CAWGPGAGEQGGYTF,TGTGCCTGGGGTCCCGGGGCAGGCGAACAAGGCGGCTACACCTTC
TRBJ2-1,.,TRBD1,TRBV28,CASSPDSGDRVYNEQFF,TGTGCCAGCAGTCCTGACTCGGGGGACAGGGTTTACAATGAGCAGTTCTTC
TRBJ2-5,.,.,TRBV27,CASSFRGTSQETQYF,TGTGCCAGCAGTTTCAGGGGAACTTCTCAAGAGACCCAGTACTTC
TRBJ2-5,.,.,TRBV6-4,CASSDFVRGDHQETQYF,TGTGCCAGCAGTGACTTCGTGAGGGGGGACCACCAAGAGACCCAGTACTTC
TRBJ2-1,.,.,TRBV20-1,CSASSVNEQFF,TGCAGTGCTAGTTCTGTAAATGAGCAGTTCTTC
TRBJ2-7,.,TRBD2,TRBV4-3,CASSSSSGSSPYEQYF,TGCGCCAGCAGCTCATCTAGCGGGAGTTCCCCCTACGAGCAGTACTTC
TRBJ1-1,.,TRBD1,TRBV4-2,CASSQDRGRIAFF,TGTGCCAGCAGCCAGGACAGGGGGCGGATAGCTTTCTTT
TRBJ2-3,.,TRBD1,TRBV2,CASRGQGTDTQYF,TGTGCCAGCAGGGGACAGGGGACAGATACGCAGTATTTT
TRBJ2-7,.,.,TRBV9,CASSVAAPGAYEQYF,TGTGCCAGCAGCGTAGCCGCACCTGGGGCTTACGAGCAGTACTTC
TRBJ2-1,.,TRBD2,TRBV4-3,CASSQDELAGGSYNEQFF,TGCGCCAGCAGCCAAGATGAACTAGCGGGAGGGTCCTACAATGAGCAGTTCTTC
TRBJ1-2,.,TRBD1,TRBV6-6,CASSYPGQGGGNGYTF,TGTGCCAGCAGTTACCCCGGACAGGGGGGTGGGAATGGCTACACCTTC
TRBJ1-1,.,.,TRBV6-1,CASSGSGMSQRSREAFF,TGTGCCAGCAGTGGATCGGGTATGAGCCAACGGTCACGTGAAGCTTTCTTT
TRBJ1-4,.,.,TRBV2,CASIPGAGEKLFF,TGTGCCAGCATACCAGGGGCGGGTGAAAAACTGTTTTTT
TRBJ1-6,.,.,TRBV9,CASSAQQTDMGSPLHF,TGTGCCAGCAGCGCCCAACAAACTGACATGGGTTCACCCCTCCACTTT
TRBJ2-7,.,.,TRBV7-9,CASSLEGPYYEQYF,TGTGCCAGCAGCTTAGAGGGGCCATACTACGAGCAGTACTTC
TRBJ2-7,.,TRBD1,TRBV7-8,CASSADRANEQYF,TGTGCCAGCAGCGCAGACAGGGCTAACGAGCAGTACTTC
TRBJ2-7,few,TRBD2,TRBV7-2,CASSFSGSEQYF,TGTGCCAGCAGCTTCAGCGGGAGTGAGCAGTACTTC
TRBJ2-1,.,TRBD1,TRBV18,CASSDRVDEEQFF,TGTGCCAGCTCAGACAGGGTGGATGAAGAGCAGTTCTTC
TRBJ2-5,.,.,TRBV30,CAWSVRRRGARQETQYF,TGTGCCTGGAGTGTACGAAGGCGAGGAGCCCGACAAGAGACCCAGTACTTC
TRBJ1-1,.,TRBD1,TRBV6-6,CASSSRDRGTEAFF,TGTGCCAGCAGTTCGCGGGACAGGGGGACTGAAGCTTTCTTT
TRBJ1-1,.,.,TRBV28,CATGQDEAFF,TGTGCCACCGGACAAGATGAAGCTTTCTTT
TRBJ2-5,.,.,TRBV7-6,CASRLQGETQYF,TGTGCCAGCAGACTTCAGGGAGAGACCCAGTACTTC
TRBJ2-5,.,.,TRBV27,CATRRQLGETQYF,TGTGCCACCAGGAGACAGTTGGGAGAGACCCAGTACTTC
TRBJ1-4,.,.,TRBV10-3,CAISDLYGELFF,TGTGCCATCAGTGATCTGTACGGGGAACTGTTTTTT
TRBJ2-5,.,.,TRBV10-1,CASKGTQYF,TGCGCCAGCAAGGGGACCCAGTACTTC
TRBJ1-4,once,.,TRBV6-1,CASSDEGYNEKLFF,TGTGCCAGCAGTGATGAGGGTTATAATGAAAAACTGTTTTTT
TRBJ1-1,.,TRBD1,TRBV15,CATSRETGGPEAFF,TGTGCCACCAGCAGAGAAACAGGGGGCCCTGAAGCTTTCTTT
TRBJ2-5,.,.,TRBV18,CASSPNYQETQYF,TGTGCCAGCTCACCGAACTACCAAGAGACCCAGTACTTC
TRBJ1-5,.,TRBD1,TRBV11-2,CASSFQGGNQPQHF,TGTGCCAGCAGCTTCCAGGGGGGCAATCAGCCCCAGCATTTT
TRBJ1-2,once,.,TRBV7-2,CASSLIRTVLNYGYTF,TGTGCCAGCAGCTTAATTCGGACAGTCCTTAACTATGGCTACACCTTC
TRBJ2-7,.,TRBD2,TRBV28,CASSFGAGGLYEQYF,TGTGCCAGCAGTTTCGGAGCGGGGGGCCTCTACGAGCAGTACTTC
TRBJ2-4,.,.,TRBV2,CASKVDGGRAKNIQYF,TGTGCCAGCAAAGTCGACGGGGGGCGGGCCAAAAACATTCAGTACTTC
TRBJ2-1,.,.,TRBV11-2,CASSLAGRWNEQFF,TGTGCCAGCAGCTTAGCCGGGAGATGGAATGAGCAGTTCTTC
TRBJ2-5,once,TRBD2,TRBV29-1,CSVGGDYGETQYF,TGCAGCGTTGGTGGGGACTATGGAGAGACCCAGTACTTC
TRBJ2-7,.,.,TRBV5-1,CASSGGLHSYEQYF,TGCGCCAGCAGCGGGGGACTTCACTCCTACGAGCAGTACTTC
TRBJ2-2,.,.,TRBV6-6,CASRSEENTGELFF,TGTGCCAGCCGTTCCGAGGAGAACACCGGGGAGCTGTTTTTT
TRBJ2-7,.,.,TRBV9,CASSASSTGNSYEQYF,TGTGCCAGCAGCGCTAGCTCGACAGGAAACTCCTACGAGCAGTACTTC
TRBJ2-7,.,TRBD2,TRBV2,CASRLAGYEQYF,TGTGCCAGCAGACTAGCGGGGTACGAGCAGTACTTC
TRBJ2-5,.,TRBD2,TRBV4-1,CASSQAGGREETQYF,TGCGCCAGCAGCCAAGCCGGCGGGAGGGAAGAGACCCAGTACTTC
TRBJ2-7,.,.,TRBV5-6,CASSSGGGRYEQYF,TGTGCCAGCAGCTCGGGTGGGGGAAGATACGAGCAGTACTTC
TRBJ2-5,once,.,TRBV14,CASSQDRGVLPRETQYF,TGTGCCAGCAGCCAAGATCGGGGAGTTCTCCCGCGAGAGACCCAGTACTTC